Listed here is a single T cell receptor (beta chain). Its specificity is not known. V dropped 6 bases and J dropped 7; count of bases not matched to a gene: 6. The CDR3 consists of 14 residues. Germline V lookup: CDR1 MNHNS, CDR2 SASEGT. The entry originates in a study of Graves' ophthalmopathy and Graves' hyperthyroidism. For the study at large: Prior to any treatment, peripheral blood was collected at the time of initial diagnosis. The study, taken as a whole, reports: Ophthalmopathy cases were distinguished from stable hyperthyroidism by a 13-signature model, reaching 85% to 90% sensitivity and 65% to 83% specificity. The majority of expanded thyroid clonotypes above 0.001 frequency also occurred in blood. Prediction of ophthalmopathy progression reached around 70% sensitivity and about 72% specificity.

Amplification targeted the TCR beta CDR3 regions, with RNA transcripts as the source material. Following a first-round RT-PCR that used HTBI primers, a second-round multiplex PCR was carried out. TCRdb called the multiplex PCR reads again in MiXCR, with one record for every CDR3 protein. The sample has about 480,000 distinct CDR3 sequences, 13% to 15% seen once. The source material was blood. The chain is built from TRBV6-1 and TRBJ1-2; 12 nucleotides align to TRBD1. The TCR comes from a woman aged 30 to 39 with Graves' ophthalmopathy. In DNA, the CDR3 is TGTGCCAGCAGCTTGGGACAGGGGGCAGGTGGCTACACCTTC. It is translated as CASSLGQGAGGYTF.